Each of the 3 T cell receptor beta chains below was sequenced from the same sample in a study of blood T cell repertoires in COVID-19. TCRdb's table, derived via immunoSEQ multiplex PCR, lists solely in-frame clones and lacks some. The top ten hold less than 7.5% of the sample, which has more than 90,000 clones, roughly 80% seen once. The sample was peripheral blood. The origin of the receptors is a man between 65 and 85 years old with acute or convalescent COVID-19.

The gene calls are TRBV11-2 and TRBJ1-1; no definite D call. CDR1 SGHAT and CDR2 FQNNGV come from the germline V gene. The V end lost 4 bases, the J end lost 1 base, and 13 bases lay between the germline ends. The CDR3 length is 15 residues. Here the CDR3 reads CASSSGRGRNTEAFF. CDR3 sequence (DNA): TGTGCCAGCAGCTCGGGGAGAGGGCGGAACACTGAAGCTTTCTTT.

The chain employs TRBV7-3 and TRBJ2-2; 8 nucleotides align to TRBD2. Germline V gene data show CDR1 as SGHTA and CDR2 as FQGTGA. Trimming took 5 bases from V and 4 from J; bases not matched to a gene: 9. The CDR3 sequence is 16 residues long. The CDR3 DNA reads as TGTGCCAGCAGCAGCACCGGGACTAGAAGCACCGGGGAGCTGTTTTTT. This sequence encodes CASSSTGTRSTGELFF.

The chain carries TRBV6-6 and TRBJ2-7; TRBD2 matches 9 bases. This CDR3 has 16 amino acids. V was pared by 4 bases and J by 0 bases, with 7 bases of the junction left unmatched. Germline loops: CDR1 MNHNY, CDR2 SVGAGI (reference sequence). CDR3 in amino acids: CASSFLAGESSYEQYF. CDR3 DNA: TGTGCCAGCAGTTTCTTAGCGGGGGAGAGCTCCTACGAGCAGTACTTC.